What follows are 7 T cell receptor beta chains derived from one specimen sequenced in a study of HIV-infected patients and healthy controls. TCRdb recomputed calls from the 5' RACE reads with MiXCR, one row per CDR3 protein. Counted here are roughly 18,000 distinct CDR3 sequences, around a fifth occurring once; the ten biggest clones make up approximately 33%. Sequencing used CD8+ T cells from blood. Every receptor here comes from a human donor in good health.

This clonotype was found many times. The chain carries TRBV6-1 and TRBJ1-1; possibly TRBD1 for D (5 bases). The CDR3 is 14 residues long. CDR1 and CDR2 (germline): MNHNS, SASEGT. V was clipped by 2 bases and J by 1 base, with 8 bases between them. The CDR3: CASSERGGNTEAFF. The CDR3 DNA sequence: TGTGCCAGCAGTGAAAGGGGAGGGAACACTGAAGCTTTCTTT.

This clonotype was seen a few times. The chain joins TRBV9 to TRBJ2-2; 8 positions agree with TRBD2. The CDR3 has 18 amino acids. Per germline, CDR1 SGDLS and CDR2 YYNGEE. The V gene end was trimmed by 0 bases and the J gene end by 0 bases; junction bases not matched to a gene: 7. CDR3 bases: TGTGCCAGCAGCGTAGGGCGACTAGCGTATGCGAACACCGGGGAGCTGTTTTTT. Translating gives CASSVGRLAYANTGELFF.

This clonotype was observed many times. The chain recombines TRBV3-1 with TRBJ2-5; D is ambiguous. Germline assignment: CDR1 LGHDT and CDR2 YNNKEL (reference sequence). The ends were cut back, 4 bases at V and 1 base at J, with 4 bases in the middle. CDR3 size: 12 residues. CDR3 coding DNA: TGTGCCAGCAGCCCACTCCAAGAGACCCAGTACTTC. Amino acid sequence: CASSPLQETQYF.

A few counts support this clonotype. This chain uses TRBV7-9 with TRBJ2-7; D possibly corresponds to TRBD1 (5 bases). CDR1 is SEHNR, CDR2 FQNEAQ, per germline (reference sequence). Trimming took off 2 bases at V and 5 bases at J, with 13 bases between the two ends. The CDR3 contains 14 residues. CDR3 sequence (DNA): TGTGCCAGCAGCTTAATAGGGGATACCCACGAGCAGTACTTC. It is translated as CASSLIGDTHEQYF.

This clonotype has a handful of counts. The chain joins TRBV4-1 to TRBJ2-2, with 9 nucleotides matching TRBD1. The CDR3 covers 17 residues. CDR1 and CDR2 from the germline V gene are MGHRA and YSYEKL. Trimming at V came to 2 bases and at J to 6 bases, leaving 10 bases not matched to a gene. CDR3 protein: CASSQRTGTGFAGELFF. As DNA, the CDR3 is TGCGCCAGCAGCCAACGTACCGGGACAGGGTTCGCCGGGGAGCTGTTTTTT.

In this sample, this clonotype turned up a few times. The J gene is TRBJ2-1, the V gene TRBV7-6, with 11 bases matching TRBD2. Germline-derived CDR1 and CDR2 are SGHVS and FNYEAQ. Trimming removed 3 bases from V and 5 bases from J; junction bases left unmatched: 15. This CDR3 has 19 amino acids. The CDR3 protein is CASSFHGTTSGGINNEQFF. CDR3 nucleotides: TGTGCCAGCAGCTTCCATGGGACTACTAGCGGGGGTATCAACAATGAGCAGTTCTTC.

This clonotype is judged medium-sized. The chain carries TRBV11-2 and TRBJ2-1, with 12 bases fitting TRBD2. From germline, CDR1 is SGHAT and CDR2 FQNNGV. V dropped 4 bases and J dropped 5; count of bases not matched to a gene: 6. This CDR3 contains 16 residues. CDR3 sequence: CASSSLGLAGNNEQFF. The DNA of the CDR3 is TGTGCCAGCAGCTCGTTGGGACTAGCGGGTAACAATGAGCAGTTCTTC.